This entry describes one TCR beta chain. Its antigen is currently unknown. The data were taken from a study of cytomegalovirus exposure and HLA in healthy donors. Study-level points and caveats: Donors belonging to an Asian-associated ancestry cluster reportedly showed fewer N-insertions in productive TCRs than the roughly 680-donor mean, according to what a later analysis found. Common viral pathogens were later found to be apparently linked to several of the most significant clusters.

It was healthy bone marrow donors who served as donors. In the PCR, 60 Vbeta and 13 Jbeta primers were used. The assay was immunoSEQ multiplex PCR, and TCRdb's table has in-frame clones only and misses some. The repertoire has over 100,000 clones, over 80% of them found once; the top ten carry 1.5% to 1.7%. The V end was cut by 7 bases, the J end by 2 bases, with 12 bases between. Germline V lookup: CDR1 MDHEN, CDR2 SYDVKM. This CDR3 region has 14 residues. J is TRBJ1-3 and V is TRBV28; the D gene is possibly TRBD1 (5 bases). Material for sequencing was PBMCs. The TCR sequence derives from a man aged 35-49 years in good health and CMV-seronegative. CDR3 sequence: CASITGLAGNTIYF. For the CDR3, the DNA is TGTGCCAGCATTACAGGATTGGCTGGAAACACCATATATTTT.